Listed below are T cell receptor beta chains from one sample, sequenced in a study of cytotoxic CD8 clonotypes in ibrutinib-treated CLL. The repertoire was sequenced with immunoSEQ multiplex PCR; TCRdb's copy has only in-frame clones and lacks some. This table holds about 35,000 clones, approximately 48% found once. The material sequenced was PBMCs, taken before ibrutinib treatment. Source of these receptors: a human donor with chronic lymphocytic leukemia. Both conserved end residues are part of each CDR3. D genes are given only for firm matches. The size field is filled for only some rows; it gives once, few, many or a size class.

abundance	d_gene	j_gene	v_gene	CDR3aa	CDR3nt
few	-	TRBJ1-5	TRBV2	CASSIAGLRQPQHF	TGTGCCAGCAGTATTGCAGGGCTTAGACAGCCCCAGCATTTT
few	-	TRBJ2-5	TRBV30	CAGHRVEETQYF	TGTGCCGGACACAGGGTAGAGGAGACCCAGTACTTC
-	-	TRBJ1-3	TRBV9	CASSVESGDYSGNTIYF	TGTGCCAGCAGCGTAGAATCTGGAGACTACTCTGGAAACACCATATATTTT
-	-	TRBJ1-2	TRBV9	CASSVEVVTTGYGYTF	TGTGCCAGCAGCGTAGAGGTCGTAACCACGGGATATGGCTACACCTTC
-	-	TRBJ2-7	TRBV10-1	CASSSDPATDEQYF	TGCGCCAGCAGCTCAGATCCGGCGACGGACGAGCAGTACTTC
few	-	TRBJ1-5	TRBV6-1	CASRGINSNQPQHF	TGTGCCAGCAGAGGGATTAATAGCAATCAGCCCCAGCATTTT
-	TRBD2	TRBJ2-3	TRBV10-3	CAISDDSGGTDTQYF	TGTGCCATCAGTGATGATAGCGGGGGCACAGATACGCAGTATTTT
-	-	TRBJ2-1	TRBV6-1	CASSAEKSALNEQFF	TGTGCCAGCAGTGCAGAGAAAAGTGCCCTAAATGAGCAGTTCTTC
-	TRBD1	TRBJ1-5	TRBV29-1	CSVGGQGGNQPQHF	TGCAGCGTTGGCGGACAGGGGGGCAATCAGCCCCAGCATTTT
few	TRBD1	TRBJ1-2	TRBV2	CASSVVTGGDYTF	TGTGCCAGCAGTGTGGTTACAGGGGGCGACTACACCTTC
-	-	TRBJ1-2	TRBV7-9	CAMGTLYGYTF	TGTGCAATGGGGACCCTCTATGGCTACACCTTC
-	-	TRBJ2-1	TRBV7-9	CASSNQNLAEQFF	TGTGCCAGCAGCAACCAGAATCTAGCGGAGCAGTTCTTC
medium-sized	-	TRBJ1-5	TRBV27	CASSLGNQPQHF	TGTGCCAGCAGTTTGGGCAATCAGCCCCAGCATTTT
many	TRBD1	TRBJ2-7	TRBV19	CASNSGQGTTYEQYF	TGTGCCAGTAATTCTGGACAGGGTACCACCTACGAGCAGTACTTC
-	-	TRBJ1-2	TRBV7-8	CASSLALVNNYGYTF	TGTGCCAGCAGCTTAGCGCTTGTAAATAACTATGGCTACACCTTC
few	TRBD1	TRBJ1-3	TRBV11-1	CASSPRQGRSGNTIYF	TGTGCCAGCAGCCCACGACAGGGGAGAAGTGGAAACACCATATATTTT
few	-	TRBJ1-5	TRBV14	CASSLQGKPQHF	TGTGCCAGCAGCTTACAGGGCAAGCCCCAGCATTTT
few	-	TRBJ1-2	TRBV19	CASSNPPGLAGSGYTF	TGTGCCAGTAGTAACCCCCCTGGTTTGGCCGGGAGTGGCTACACCTTC
once	TRBD1	TRBJ2-5	TRBV7-9	CASSFLDRAPYSIKETQYF	TGTGCCAGCAGCTTCTTGGACAGGGCCCCCTATAGTATTAAAGAGACCCAGTACTTC
-	TRBD2	TRBJ2-5	TRBV5-1	CASSFPAGGEETQYF	TGCGCCAGCAGCTTTCCAGCGGGGGGCGAGGAGACCCAGTACTTC
-	-	TRBJ1-1	TRBV5-1	CASSLQPVNTEAFF	TGCGCCAGCAGCCTACAGCCCGTGAACACTGAAGCTTTCTTT
-	-	TRBJ2-5	TRBV5-1	CASARGSQETQYF	TGCGCCAGCGCACGGGGGTCTCAAGAGACCCAGTACTTC
once	TRBD2	TRBJ2-1	TRBV4-1	CASSQGSILAGGRLYNEQFF	TGCGCCAGCAGCCAAGGAAGTATACTAGCGGGGGGGCGACTCTACAATGAGCAGTTCTTC
-	TRBD1	TRBJ1-6	TRBV9	CASSPGTGNNSPLHF	TGTGCCAGCAGCCCGGGGACAGGGAATAATTCACCCCTCCACTTT
-	-	TRBJ2-2	TRBV5-3	CARREPGPGTNTGELFF	TGTGCCAGAAGAGAGCCCGGGCCAGGTACGAACACCGGGGAGCTGTTTTTT
few	-	TRBJ2-7	TRBV4-1	CASRERAGQGAYEQYF	TGCGCCAGCAGGGAAAGGGCAGGACAAGGGGCTTACGAGCAGTACTTC
-	TRBD2	TRBJ2-7	TRBV4-1	CASSQGGGIFLEQYF	TGCGCCAGCAGCCAAGGGGGGGGGATTTTTCTCGAGCAGTACTTC
-	-	TRBJ1-1	TRBV19	CASSIFRDVNTEAFF	TGTGCCAGTAGTATATTTAGGGACGTCAACACTGAAGCTTTCTTT
few	-	TRBJ1-1	TRBV7-2	CASSLEGGNTEAFF	TGTGCCAGCAGCTTAGAGGGGGGGAACACTGAAGCTTTCTTT
-	TRBD1	TRBJ2-7	TRBV5-6	CASSLPGQITYEQYF	TGTGCCAGCAGCCTACCGGGACAGATAACCTACGAGCAGTACTTC
-	-	TRBJ1-1	TRBV19	CASSPQGTANTEAFF	TGTGCCAGTAGTCCCCAGGGGACCGCGAACACTGAAGCTTTCTTT
-	TRBD1	TRBJ2-3	TRBV12-5	CASGSSFGTGSTDTQYF	TGTGCTAGTGGTTCGTCATTTGGGACAGGAAGCACAGATACGCAGTATTTT
-	TRBD2	TRBJ2-3	TRBV29-1	CSVDRLAGGTDTQYF	TGCAGCGTTGATCGTCTAGCGGGGGGGACAGATACGCAGTATTTT
many	-	TRBJ2-2	TRBV7-7	CASSFTASITGELFF	TGTGCTAGCAGCTTTACGGCCTCGATCACCGGGGAGCTGTTTTTT
-	-	TRBJ1-2	TRBV7-9	CASSPTGYNYGYTF	TGTGCCAGCAGCCCAACGGGGTATAACTATGGCTACACCTTC
-	-	TRBJ1-1	TRBV5-1	CASSLSLDSRWDTEAFF	TGCGCCAGCAGCCTAAGCCTGGACAGCCGTTGGGACACTGAAGCTTTCTTT
many	TRBD1	TRBJ1-5	TRBV4-1	CASSQDRDSLSSPNQPQHF	TGCGCCAGCAGCCAAGATCGGGACAGTTTATCCTCCCCTAATCAGCCCCAGCATTTT
-	-	TRBJ2-7	TRBV7-3	CASSPGPSYEQYF	TGTGCCAGCAGCCCCGGGCCATCCTACGAGCAGTACTTC
few	-	TRBJ1-5	TRBV9	CASSVVGQILQPQHF	TGTGCCAGCAGCGTAGTCGGACAGATCCTTCAGCCCCAGCATTTT
medium-sized	TRBD2	TRBJ2-7	TRBV19	CASSPQGTSGGNEQYF	TGTGCCAGTAGTCCTCAGGGGACTAGCGGGGGAAACGAGCAGTACTTC
-	-	TRBJ1-5	TRBV4-1	CASSQGGSPVEPQHF	TGCGCCAGCAGCCAAGGGGGGTCACCGGTCGAACCCCAGCATTTT
-	-	TRBJ1-5	TRBV28	CASRYREVSNQPQHF	TGTGCCAGCAGATACAGGGAGGTTAGCAATCAGCCCCAGCATTTT
-	-	TRBJ2-1	TRBV27	CASSLGGLNEQFF	TGTGCCAGCAGTTTAGGGGGGTTGAATGAGCAGTTCTTC
-	-	TRBJ1-4	TRBV6-6	CASSYTRSEKLFF	TGTGCCAGCAGTTACACGCGGAGTGAAAAACTGTTTTTT
-	-	TRBJ2-6	TRBV4-1	CASSHEGSGANVLTF	TGCGCCAGCAGCCATGAAGGGTCTGGGGCCAACGTCCTGACTTTC
-	TRBD1	TRBJ1-1	TRBV5-1	CASSPRGQDVNTEAFF	TGCGCCAGCAGCCCTCGGGGACAGGATGTAAACACTGAAGCTTTCTTT
-	-	TRBJ2-7	TRBV7-9	CASSLNHEQYF	TGTGCCAGCAGCTTAAACCACGAGCAGTACTTC
few	-	TRBJ2-7	TRBV6-5	CASTASGSYEQYF	TGTGCCAGCACCGCCTCGGGCTCCTACGAGCAGTACTTC
few	-	TRBJ1-1	TRBV27	CASSLFGGGTEAFF	TGTGCCAGCAGTTTATTCGGGGGGGGCACTGAAGCTTTCTTT
-	-	TRBJ2-3	TRBV5-6	CASSLRNTQYF	TGTGCCAGCAGCCTACGGAATACGCAGTATTTT
few	-	TRBJ1-3	TRBV27	CASSLGSGNTIYF	TGTGCCAGCAGTTTAGGCTCTGGAAACACCATATATTTT
-	-	TRBJ2-7	TRBV6-6	CASNLDRSRLYEQYF	TGTGCCAGCAACCTCGACCGCTCCCGTCTCTACGAGCAGTACTTC
-	-	TRBJ1-2	TRBV6-5	CASSGGVGYGYTF	TGTGCCAGCAGTGGAGGGGTCGGATATGGCTACACCTTC
few	-	TRBJ2-1	TRBV4-1	CASSQVGYNEQFF	TGCGCCAGCAGCCAAGTAGGCTACAATGAGCAGTTCTTC
-	-	TRBJ1-1	TRBV6-6	CASTHGRTEAFF	TGTGCCAGCACCCACGGCCGGACTGAAGCTTTCTTT
few	-	TRBJ2-3	TRBV7-2	CASSSRGGPSTDTQYF	TGTGCCAGCAGCTCGCGGGGCGGGCCTAGCACAGATACGCAGTATTTT
-	-	TRBJ1-4	TRBV6-6	CASRDTTTNEKLFF	TGTGCCAGCCGTGATACAACAACTAATGAAAAACTGTTTTTT
few	TRBD1	TRBJ1-1	TRBV7-9	CASSLSDRATEAFF	TGTGCCAGCAGCTTATCGGACAGGGCCACTGAAGCTTTCTTT
few	TRBD1	TRBJ2-7	TRBV6-5	CASSWGQGGDEQYF	TGTGCCAGCAGTTGGGGACAGGGTGGCGACGAGCAGTACTTC
-	-	TRBJ1-4	TRBV27	CASSPGQNRATNEKLFF	TGTGCCAGCAGTCCAGGACAGAACCGGGCAACTAATGAAAAACTGTTTTTT